This entry is about one T cell receptor beta chain. This entry is derived from a study of cytomegalovirus exposure and HLA in healthy donors. CDR3 size: 14 residues. CDR1 SSHAT and CDR2 FNYEAQ come from the germline V gene (reference sequence). V was clipped by 5 bases and J by 1 base; unmatched bases: 4. Repertoires were generated with immunoSEQ multiplex PCR, while TCRdb's copy carries only in-frame clones and drops some. The sample consists of over 250,000 clones, 87% of them appearing once. The sequencing sample was made of PBMCs. The V and J genes are TRBV7-7 and TRBJ2-5, with TRBD2 identical over 7 bases. This TCR was recovered from a woman in her 30s in good health and CMV-seropositive. The CDR3 DNA sequence: TGTGCCAGCAGCCGGACTAGGAGCCAAGAGACCCAGTACTTC. Translating gives CASSRTRSQETQYF.